This TCR beta chain was sequenced in a study of blood T cells in healthy people across ages. Germline lookup yields CDR1 SGHTA and CDR2 FQGNSA. There are 16 residues in the CDR3. Alongside a J-beta primer mix, a sample-barcoded 5' primer served in a second PCR lasting about 7 to 11 cycles. Using its own MiXCR run on the 5' RACE reads, TCRdb lists one record per CDR3 protein. The profile covers some 800,000 distinct CDR3 sequences, with more than 20% appearing a single time and approximately 3.7% taken by the ten largest. On this clonotype itself: Its antigen is undetermined.

Whole-study results and caveats: There were more naive CD4+ cells and higher diversity in long-lived donors than in aged donors.

The same specimen was also included in a second study, on T cells of mothers and their children. As reported in that work: Donation involved three healthy Caucasian mothers and the six children that they had. A second PCR was performed with the M1S primer. This primer added sample barcodes and 2-4 random nucleotides.

The chain couples TRBV7-2 to TRBJ2-5; 14 bases match TRBD2. TRBJ2-1 explains the end of the DNA better; the J call may be wrong. This clonotype originated in a boy younger than 18 in good health. Sequencing used blood. CDR3 region: CASSLTGTSGRVEQFF. The DNA for the CDR3 is TGTGCCAGCAGTCTGACCGGGACTAGCGGGAGAGTTGAGCAGTTCTTC.